The rows below give T cell receptor beta chains drawn from one sample of a study of a mutant IDH1 vaccine in newly diagnosed glioma. Using immunoSEQ multiplex PCR, the repertoire was profiled, and TCRdb retains in-frame clones only, with some absent. Found here are more than 35,000 clones, about 76% of them singletons; the top ten hold 4.7%. Their antigens remain unidentified. The sample here was PBMCs, taken from a glioma patient whose treatment included an IDH1 peptide vaccine. These receptors originate from a woman between 40 and 50 years old with glioma. Some clones in this sample may be carry-over from other donors' samples. Each CDR3 is given with its conserved first and last residue. Fields, in order: J gene, clone size, V gene, D gene, CDR3 protein, CDR3 DNA. D genes are given only for firm matches. Only some rows state a clone size, as once, few, many or a class for expanded clones.

>TRBJ2-5|NA|TRBV10-2|NA
CASSEGRETQYF
TGCGCCAGCAGTGAGGGAAGGGAGACCCAGTACTTC
>TRBJ2-7|once|TRBV7-8|NA
CASSPRVSYEQYF
TGTGCCAGCAGCCCCAGGGTTTCCTACGAGCAGTACTTC
>TRBJ2-5|NA|TRBV6-1|NA
CASSPSPDLNQDF
TGTGCCAGCAGTCCTTCCCCGGACCTTAACCAAGACTTC
>TRBJ2-7|NA|TRBV7-7|NA
CASSLGGQGEQYF
TGTGCTAGCAGCTTAGGGGGACAAGGAGAGCAGTACTTC
>TRBJ2-7|NA|TRBV5-1|NA
CASSLGQHYEQYF
TGCGCCAGCAGCCTAGGACAGCACTACGAGCAGTACTTC
>TRBJ2-2|NA|TRBV25-1|TRBD2
CASSVGLAGVDGELFF
TGTGCCAGCAGTGTCGGACTAGCGGGAGTCGACGGGGAGCTGTTTTTT
>TRBJ2-5|NA|TRBV18|NA
CASSRLDGETQYF
TGTGCCAGCTCTAGACTAGACGGAGAGACCCAGTACTTC
>TRBJ2-7|NA|TRBV4-2|NA
CASSYSGEQYF
TGTGCCAGCAGCTACTCCGGCGAGCAGTACTTC
>TRBJ1-5|medium-sized|TRBV19|NA
CASSIAGRQPQHF
TGTGCCAGTAGTATAGCGGGGAGGCAGCCCCAGCATTTT
>TRBJ1-5|NA|TRBV7-2|NA
CASSPTGGGHQPQHF
TGTGCCAGCAGCCCGACCGGAGGAGGGCATCAGCCCCAGCATTTT
>TRBJ2-3|NA|TRBV9|TRBD1
CASNVGTGRLRGLTDTQYF
TGTGCCAGCAACGTCGGGACAGGTCGATTAAGGGGCCTCACAGATACGCAGTATTTT
>TRBJ1-2|medium-sized|TRBV19|TRBD1
CASTVDRATYGYTF
TGTGCCAGTACCGTGGACAGGGCTACCTATGGCTACACCTTC
>TRBJ1-4|few|TRBV2|NA
CASTFISTGENEKLFF
TGTGCCAGCACCTTTATCTCAACAGGAGAGAATGAAAAACTGTTTTTT
>TRBJ1-3|NA|TRBV7-2|NA
CASSSSTVAGNTIYF
TGTGCCAGCAGCTCATCGACGGTGGCTGGAAACACCATATATTTT
>TRBJ2-3|NA|TRBV7-3|NA
CASSLTQGTDTQYF
TGTGCCAGCAGCTTAACACAGGGCACAGATACGCAGTATTTT
>TRBJ2-7|NA|TRBV11-2|TRBD2
CASSSTSGGNEQYF
TGTGCCAGCAGCTCTACTAGCGGGGGAAACGAGCAGTACTTC
>TRBJ1-1|NA|TRBV18|NA
CASSPPVNTEAFF
TGTGCCAGCTCACCACCAGTTAACACTGAAGCTTTCTTT
>TRBJ2-1|NA|TRBV7-2|NA
CASSFLHDVSNEQFF
TGTGCCAGCAGCTTCCTTCATGACGTTAGCAATGAGCAGTTCTTC
>TRBJ2-3|NA|TRBV4-1|TRBD1
CASSQDLLRGRGRPDTQYF
TGCGCCAGCAGCCAAGATTTGCTGAGAGGCAGGGGGCGACCAGATACGCAGTATTTT
>TRBJ1-5|NA|TRBV10-1|NA
CAISPGGFWFRQPQHF
TGCGCCATAAGTCCCGGGGGGTTTTGGTTTCGCCAGCCCCAGCATTTT
>TRBJ2-7|NA|TRBV27|TRBD2
CASRSPSGVVYEQYF
TGTGCCAGCAGAAGTCCTAGCGGGGTCGTCTACGAGCAGTACTTC
>TRBJ1-5|NA|TRBV12-5|NA
CARLGRPDSNQPQHF
TGTGCCCGTCTGGGGCGGCCAGATAGCAATCAGCCCCAGCATTTT
>TRBJ1-6|once|TRBV19|NA
CASSLQGPSNSPLHF
TGTGCCAGTAGTCTCCAGGGGCCCTCGAATTCACCCCTCCACTTT
>TRBJ1-2|NA|TRBV5-1|TRBD1
CASSLGRQGGGYTF
TGCGCCAGCAGCTTGGGGAGACAGGGCGGTGGCTACACCTTC
>TRBJ2-7|once|TRBV5-4|NA
CASSLIDRSYEQYF
TGTGCCAGCAGCTTGATAGACAGAAGCTACGAGCAGTACTTC
>TRBJ1-4|NA|TRBV15|NA
CATSREGLGEKLFF
TGTGCCACCAGCAGAGAAGGATTGGGTGAAAAACTGTTTTTT
>TRBJ1-5|NA|TRBV18|NA
CASSPSQGDYSNQPQHF
TGTGCCAGCTCACCATCGCAGGGAGATTATAGCAATCAGCCCCAGCATTTT
>TRBJ1-2|NA|TRBV7-2|TRBD1
CASSLGPRTGNGYTF
TGTGCCAGCAGCTTAGGCCCCAGGACAGGGAATGGCTACACCTTC
>TRBJ2-1|NA|TRBV9|NA
CASSGEIRDEQFF
TGTGCCAGCAGCGGGGAGATCCGGGATGAGCAGTTCTTC
>TRBJ1-2|NA|TRBV2|NA
CASSEIQGGGYTF
TGTGCCAGCAGTGAAATTCAGGGAGGTGGCTACACCTTC
>TRBJ2-5|NA|TRBV5-4|TRBD1
CASSNGTGSRETQYF
TGTGCCAGCAGCAATGGGACAGGGTCTCGGGAGACCCAGTACTTC
>TRBJ2-2|once|TRBV27|NA
CASGLSTGRRPGELFF
TGTGCCAGCGGCCTATCTACCGGACGGAGACCCGGGGAGCTGTTTTTT
>TRBJ1-5|few|TRBV2|NA
CASSGQPGQPQHF
TGTGCCAGCAGTGGGCAGCCAGGCCAGCCCCAGCATTTT
>TRBJ2-1|NA|TRBV27|TRBD2
CASSRPQRGYNEQFF
TGTGCCAGCAGCCGACCGCAGCGGGGCTACAATGAGCAGTTCTTC
>TRBJ1-6|NA|TRBV7-2|TRBD1
CASSSRGQGSSPLHF
TGTGCCAGCAGCTCGAGGGGACAGGGGAGCTCACCCCTCCACTTT
>TRBJ2-7|NA|TRBV28|NA
CASGQLVSYEQYF
TGTGCCAGCGGCCAACTAGTCTCCTACGAGCAGTACTTC
>TRBJ1-5|once|TRBV7-8|NA
CASSATGNQPQHF
TGTGCCAGCAGCGCCACAGGGAATCAGCCCCAGCATTTT
>TRBJ2-3|NA|TRBV2|NA
CASSPSGDTQYF
TGTGCCAGCAGCCCATCGGGGGATACGCAGTATTTT
>TRBJ1-6|NA|TRBV5-6|NA
CASSLAAASSYNSPLHF
TGTGCCAGCAGCTTGGCGGCAGCTAGCTCCTATAATTCACCCCTCCACTTT
>TRBJ2-7|NA|TRBV7-2|TRBD1
CASSVRDRGWTYEQYF
TGTGCCAGCAGCGTCCGGGACAGGGGTTGGACCTACGAGCAGTACTTC